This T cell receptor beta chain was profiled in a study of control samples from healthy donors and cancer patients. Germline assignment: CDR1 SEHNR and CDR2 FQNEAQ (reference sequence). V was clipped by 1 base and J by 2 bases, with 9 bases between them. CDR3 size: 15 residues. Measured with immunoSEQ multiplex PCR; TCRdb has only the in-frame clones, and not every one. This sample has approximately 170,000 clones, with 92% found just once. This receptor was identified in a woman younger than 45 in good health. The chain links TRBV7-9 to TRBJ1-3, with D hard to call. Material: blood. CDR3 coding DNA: TGTGCCAGCAGCTTAGGGCGGGCGCCTGGAAACACCATATATTTT. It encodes CASSLGRAPGNTIYF.